These T cell receptor beta chains were read from a single sample in a study of blood T cell repertoires in COVID-19. Assay used: immunoSEQ multiplex PCR; TCRdb lists only in-frame clones, some missing. The sample consists of roughly 250,000 clones, roughly four fifths of them appearing once. Sequencing input: peripheral blood. Receptors were obtained from a woman aged 55-70 years with active or convalescent COVID-19. Both conserved end residues are part of each CDR3. Each record gives: V gene, clone size, D gene, J gene, CDR3 protein, CDR3 DNA. The D gene is left open where the match is weak. Where a row states a size, it is once, few, many or the class of an expanded clone; other rows omit it.

>TRBV7-3|NA|TRBD1|TRBJ1-2
CASSMGQDYGYTF
TGTGCCAGCAGCATGGGACAGGACTATGGCTACACCTTC
>TRBV27|once|TRBD1|TRBJ1-1
CASSLRQGITEAFF
TGTGCCAGCAGTCTAAGACAGGGGATCACTGAAGCTTTCTTT
>TRBV9|NA|TRBD2|TRBJ2-3
CASRPGLRTDTQYF
TGTGCCAGCAGACCGGGACTAAGAACAGATACGCAGTATTTT
>TRBV6-1|NA|TRBD2|TRBJ2-3
CASSEWERGVTDTQYF
TGTGCCAGCAGTGAATGGGAGCGGGGGGTCACAGATACGCAGTATTTT
>TRBV7-6|NA|TRBD1|TRBJ2-7
CASSYRQGSTEQYF
TGTGCCAGCAGCTATCGACAGGGGTCGACCGAGCAGTACTTC
>TRBV19|NA|NA|TRBJ1-5
CASSASVGVGSWQPQHF
TGTGCCAGTAGTGCTTCTGTCGGGGTGGGGTCATGGCAGCCCCAGCATTTT
>TRBV7-9|NA|TRBD1|TRBJ1-5
CASSLGQGANQPQHF
TGTGCCAGCAGCTTAGGACAGGGGGCTAATCAGCCCCAGCATTTT
>TRBV28|NA|NA|TRBJ1-5
CASKGDFSNQPQHF
TGTGCCAGCAAAGGGGACTTTAGCAATCAGCCCCAGCATTTT
>TRBV6-5|NA|NA|TRBJ1-4
CASKPSLDEKLFF
TGTGCCAGCAAACCCAGCCTAGATGAAAAACTGTTTTTT
>TRBV6-6|NA|NA|TRBJ2-7
CASRKQGWAYEQYF
TGTGCCAGCAGGAAACAGGGTTGGGCCTACGAGCAGTACTTC
>TRBV7-9|NA|TRBD1|TRBJ1-1
CASSLGQGGEAFF
TGTGCCAGCAGCTTAGGACAGGGCGGGGAAGCTTTCTTT
>TRBV27|NA|NA|TRBJ2-7
CASSFRTRGPYEQYF
TGTGCCAGCAGTTTTAGAACCAGGGGCCCCTACGAGCAGTACTTC
>TRBV6-1|NA|NA|TRBJ2-3
CASSTGSPDTQYF
TGTGCCAGCAGTACAGGGTCCCCAGATACGCAGTATTTT
>TRBV3-1/TRBV3-2|NA|TRBD2|TRBJ2-3
CASSPWTSGTDTQYF
TGTGCCAGCAGCCCATGGACTAGCGGCACAGATACGCAGTATTTT
>TRBV5-8|NA|TRBD1|TRBJ1-4
CASSFRQGASSREKLFF
TGTGCCAGCAGCTTCCGACAGGGGGCCTCTAGTAGAGAAAAACTGTTTTTT
>TRBV5-1|NA|NA|TRBJ1-4
CASSAGQYNEKLFF
TGCGCCAGCAGTGCCGGACAGTATAATGAAAAACTGTTTTTT
>TRBV4-1|NA|TRBD1|TRBJ2-3
CASSQGGTGTDTQYF
TGCGCCAGCAGCCAAGGGGGGACAGGGACAGATACGCAGTATTTT
>TRBV18|once|TRBD2|TRBJ2-5
CASSLAGGQETQYF
TGTGCCAGCTCCCTGGCGGGGGGGCAAGAGACCCAGTACTTC
>TRBV3-1/TRBV3-2|NA|NA|TRBJ2-7
CASKRAGQHEQYF
TGTGCCAGCAAGCGGGCAGGTCAACACGAGCAGTACTTC
>TRBV6-4|NA|NA|TRBJ1-6
CASSPRGSNSPLHF
TGTGCCAGCAGCCCGAGGGGGAGCAATTCACCCCTCCACTTT
>TRBV18|NA|TRBD2|TRBJ2-1
CASSSGLVGDNEQFF
TGTGCCAGCTCCTCGGGACTAGTCGGAGACAATGAGCAGTTCTTC
>TRBV5-4|NA|TRBD1|TRBJ1-4
CASSGGTAPEKLFF
TGTGCCAGCTCCGGTGGGACAGCACCTGAAAAACTGTTTTTT
>TRBV19|NA|NA|TRBJ1-2
CASSTPGRNYGYTF
TGTGCCAGTAGTACCCCGGGAAGGAACTATGGCTACACCTTC
>TRBV15|NA|NA|TRBJ2-7
CATSRDRRMSSYEQYF
TGTGCCACCAGCAGAGACAGGCGAATGAGCTCCTACGAGCAGTACTTC
>TRBV5-6|NA|NA|TRBJ2-3
CASSLGTTDTQYF
TGTGCCAGCAGCTTGGGGACTACAGATACGCAGTATTTT
>TRBV2|once|TRBD2|TRBJ2-3
CASNLAGGPDTQYF
TGTGCCAGCAACCTAGCGGGGGGGCCAGATACGCAGTATTTT
>TRBV3-1/TRBV3-2|once|TRBD2|TRBJ2-1
CASSQRGVSYNEQFF
TGTGCCAGCAGCCAGCGGGGGGTCTCCTACAATGAGCAGTTCTTC
>TRBV29-1|NA|NA|TRBJ1-2
CSVGAPMNGYTF
TGCAGCGTTGGGGCCCCTATGAATGGCTACACCTTC
>TRBV27|NA|TRBD1|TRBJ1-2
CASSFLDRVGYGYTF
TGTGCCAGCAGTTTCCTCGACAGGGTCGGCTATGGCTACACCTTC
>TRBV19|NA|TRBD1|TRBJ1-2
CASSIATGGGGGYTF
TGTGCCAGTAGTATAGCTACAGGGGGAGGCGGTGGCTACACCTTC
>TRBV5-1|NA|NA|TRBJ2-3
CASSFLGHSTDTQYF
TGCGCCAGCAGCTTTCTGGGACACAGCACAGATACGCAGTATTTT
>TRBV2|NA|TRBD1|TRBJ1-1
CASTRTGFNTEAFF
TGTGCCAGCACCAGGACAGGGTTTAACACTGAAGCTTTCTTT
>TRBV7-2|NA|NA|TRBJ1-1
CASSDQTGHTEAFF
TGTGCCAGCAGCGACCAGACAGGACACACTGAAGCTTTCTTT
>TRBV7-2|NA|TRBD2|TRBJ2-2
CASSLELAANTGELFF
TGTGCCAGCAGCTTAGAACTAGCGGCGAACACCGGGGAGCTGTTTTTT
>TRBV7-2|NA|NA|TRBJ2-7
CASSTTSGYEQYF
TGTGCCAGCAGCACGACTAGTGGCTACGAGCAGTACTTC
>TRBV7-9|NA|NA|TRBJ2-3
CASSGAYHTDTQYF
TGTGCCAGCAGTGGGGCATATCACACAGATACGCAGTATTTT
>TRBV6-5|NA|NA|TRBJ2-1
CASSYLGGAGEQFF
TGTGCCAGCAGTTACTTGGGGGGGGCGGGAGAGCAGTTCTTC
>TRBV5-6|NA|NA|TRBJ1-3
CASSFTGSGNTIYF
TGTGCCAGCAGCTTTACGGGGTCTGGAAACACCATATATTTT
>TRBV27|NA|NA|TRBJ1-1
CASSLSKNTEAFF
TGTGCCAGCAGTTTATCTAAGAACACTGAAGCTTTCTTT
>TRBV19|NA|TRBD2|TRBJ2-3
CASSPGLAIEGDTQYF
TGTGCCAGTAGTCCGGGACTAGCTATAGAGGGGGATACGCAGTATTTT
>TRBV7-3|NA|NA|TRBJ2-3
CASSSVGGRDTQYF
TGTGCCAGCAGCTCCGTCGGGGGGCGAGATACGCAGTATTTT